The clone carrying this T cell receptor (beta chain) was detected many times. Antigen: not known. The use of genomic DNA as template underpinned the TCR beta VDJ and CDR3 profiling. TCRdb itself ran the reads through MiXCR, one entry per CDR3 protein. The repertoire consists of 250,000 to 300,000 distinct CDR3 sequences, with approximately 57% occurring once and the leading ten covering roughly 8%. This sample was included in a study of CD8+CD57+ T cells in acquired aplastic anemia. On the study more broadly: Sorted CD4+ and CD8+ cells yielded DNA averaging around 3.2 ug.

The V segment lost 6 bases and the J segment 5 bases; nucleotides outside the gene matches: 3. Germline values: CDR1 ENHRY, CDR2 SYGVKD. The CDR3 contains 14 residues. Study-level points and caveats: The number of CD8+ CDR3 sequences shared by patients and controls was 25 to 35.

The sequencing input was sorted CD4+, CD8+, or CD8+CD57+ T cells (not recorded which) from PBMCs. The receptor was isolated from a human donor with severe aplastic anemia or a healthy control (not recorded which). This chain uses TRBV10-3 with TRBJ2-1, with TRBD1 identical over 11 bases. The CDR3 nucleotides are TGTGCCATCAGCCCGGGACAGGGGGACAATGAGCAGTTCTTC. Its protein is CAISPGQGDNEQFF.